The clone carrying this T cell receptor beta chain has at least ten counts. Uncontrolled infection, other autoimmune disease, pregnancy and lactation each barred patients from inclusion. This record comes from a study of T cells in Graves' hyperthyroidism and ophthalmopathy. This CDR3 comprises 15 residues. Germline CDR1 reads SGHAT; CDR2 reads FQNNGV. After removal of 4 bases from V and 2 bases from J, the junction contained 5 bases not matched to a gene. Amplification of TCR beta CDR3 regions used RNA as the template. In the first-round RT-PCR of the TCR CDR3, the HTBI primer set was used. TCRdb used MiXCR to reprocess the multiplex PCR reads, holding one entry per CDR3 protein. This table has some 460,000 distinct CDR3 sequences, around 16% appearing once.

The sample taken for sequencing was blood. The V call is TRBV11-2, the J call TRBJ1-1, with 9 positions matching TRBD1. This TCR was recovered from a woman aged 18-29 years with Graves' hyperthyroidism. The CDR3 DNA reads TGTGCCAGCAGCTCGGTTACAGGGGGCAACACTGAAGCTTTCTTT. Translating it yields CASSSVTGGNTEAFF.